These 30 T cell receptor beta chains share one sample of origin, sequenced in a study of human T cells and chemical hapten exposure. Time point of the sample: pre-sensitization, week 0. The sample's treatment: therapeutic diphenylcyclopropenone sensitization with weekly scalp DPC. TCRdb ran MiXCR on the RACE reads and lists one entry per CDR3 protein. This table has more than 150,000 distinct CDR3 sequences, almost 30% appearing once. This specimen consisted of whole blood, obtained in connection with sensitization to the hapten diphenylcyclopropenone (DPC). The receptor source for this set is a woman aged 25 to 39 with alopecia areata. Some clones in this sample may be carry-over from other donors' samples.

V gene TRBV7-2 combines with J gene TRBJ2-5; a weak D match, TRBD1 (5 bases). V gave up 7 bases and J gave up 5 bases, with 23 bases separating them. This CDR3 has 16 amino acids. CDR1 is SGHTA, CDR2 FQGNSA, per germline. The CDR3 DNA reads as TGTGCCAGCAACCCCCGAAGGTCTGGGGCAGGGGAGACCCAGTACTTC. This sequence encodes CASNPRRSGAGETQYF.

The CDR3, as DNA: TGTGCCAGCAGACAAGGGGGGATGAACACTGAAGCTTTCTTT. Protein product: CASRQGGMNTEAFF. The chain recombines TRBV28 with TRBJ1-1, with D possibly TRBD1 on 6 matching bases. Trimming shortened V by 6 bases and J by 0 bases, and 11 bases separated the two germline ends. This CDR3 contains 14 residues. Germline CDR1 is MDHEN and CDR2 is SYDVKM.

This clonotype came up a few times. The J gene is TRBJ2-5, the V gene TRBV28; tentatively, D is TRBD1 (6 bases). From germline, CDR1 is MDHEN and CDR2 SYDVKM. The CDR3 loop spans 15 amino acids. V lost 2 bases and J lost 1, with 11 bases in between. This CDR3 reads CASSLVQGIQETQYF. DNA for the CDR3: TGTGCCAGCAGTTTAGTACAGGGAATCCAAGAGACCCAGTACTTC.

This chain joins TRBV20-1 and TRBJ2-3; D gene ambiguous. The CDR3 runs to 14 residues. The V gene's germline CDR1 is DFQATT and CDR2 SNEGSKA (reference sequence). V gave up 7 bases and J gave up 0 bases, with 14 bases separating them. The CDR3 bases are TGCAGTGTCCCGTGGGGTACTAGCACAGATACGCAGTATTTT. Amino acid sequence: CSVPWGTSTDTQYF.

The chain employs TRBV24-1 and TRBJ1-2; unclear D gene. The germline V and J ends were trimmed by 5 bases and 0 bases, with 9 bases remaining between them. Germline V lookup: CDR1 KGHDR, CDR2 SFDVKD. The CDR3 has 14 residues. The CDR3 reads CATSGADPNYGYTF. The DNA of the CDR3 is TGTGCCACCAGTGGGGCAGACCCTAACTATGGCTACACCTTC.

This clonotype has just a few counts. The V and J genes are TRBV11-2 and TRBJ2-3, with D possibly being TRBD2 (6 bases). Looked up from germline, CDR1 is SGHAT and CDR2 is FQNNGV. The V end was cut by 6 bases, the J end by 1 base, with 14 bases between. The CDR3 contains 15 residues. The CDR3 region is CASRPAGTRTDTQYF. CDR3 bases: TGTGCCAGCAGGCCGGCAGGGACTCGCACAGATACGCAGTATTTT.

The rearrangement links TRBV14 to TRBJ2-3; D ambiguous. Trimming pared 1 base from V and 2 bases from J, leaving 10 bases between. Looked up from germline, CDR1 is SGHDN and CDR2 is FVKESK. There are 15 residues in the CDR3. CDR3 bases: TGTGCCAGCAGCCAAGGGATGGCTTTCACAGATACGCAGTATTTT. This encodes CASSQGMAFTDTQYF.

As to this clonotype: The junction and the germline gene differ at one end; a read error may be behind it. The chain couples TRBV6-5 to TRBJ1-6, with a possible D match to TRBD1 (6 bases). Germline-derived CDR1 and CDR2 are MNHEY and SVGAGI. This CDR3 region has 12 residues. CDR3 DNA: TGTGCCAGCAGTTACAGGGGCACAGGGACTAACTTT. It encodes CASSYRGTGTNF.

The chain joins TRBV15 to TRBJ2-5; D is unresolved. The ends were cut back, 0 bases at V and 0 bases at J, with 8 bases in the middle. Germline V CDR1 and CDR2: LNHNV, YYDKDF (reference sequence). This CDR3 has 15 residues. This chain's CDR3 is CATSRDPSNQETQYF. CDR3 in DNA: TGTGCCACCAGCAGAGATCCCTCGAACCAAGAGACCCAGTACTTC. Together with reference TRBV15 and TRBJ2-5, the CDR3 gives the full variable domain: DAMVIQNPRYQVTQFGKPVTLSCSQTLNHNVMYWYQQKSSQAPKLLFHYYDKDFNNEADTPDNFQSRRPNTSFCFLDIRSPGLGDTAMYLCATSRDPSNQETQYFGPGTRLLVL.

V gene TRBV20-1 combines with J gene TRBJ1-2; TRBD1 agrees at 12 bases. Germline CDR1 is DFQATT and CDR2 is SNEGSKA (reference sequence). The CDR3 is 14 residues long. V trimming: 6 bases; J trimming: 4 bases; junction bases outside the gene matches: 6. The CDR3 DNA reads as TGCAGTGCCACTACGGGACAGGGGGCCTATGGCTACACCTTC. This sequence encodes CSATTGQGAYGYTF.

This clonotype was seen a handful of times. The J gene is TRBJ1-1, the V gene TRBV28, with a weak D call TRBD1 (5 bases). This CDR3 has 11 amino acids. Germline-derived CDR1 and CDR2 are MDHEN and SYDVKM. V shed 8 bases and J shed 6 bases, with 10 bases lying between them. CDR3 sequence reads: CASGGKAEAFF. The CDR3 nucleotides are TGTGCCAGCGGGGGGAAGGCTGAAGCTTTCTTT.

This clonotype was seen a handful of times. CDR3 sequence: CSADPEKDGSYEQYF. CDR3 bases: TGCAGTGCCGACCCGGAAAAAGACGGCTCCTACGAGCAGTACTTC. This chain connects TRBV20-1 to TRBJ2-7; unclear D gene. The V gene lost 6 bases and the J gene lost 0 bases, with 18 bases spanning the gap. Germline V CDR1 and CDR2: DFQATT, SNEGSKA (reference sequence). This CDR3 region has 15 residues.

This clonotype was seen more than once but under ten times. The chain has TRBV6-2 or TRBV6-3 and TRBJ1-4; D gene uncertain. This CDR3 contains 14 residues. CDR1 is MNHEY, CDR2 SVGEGT, per germline. Trimming stripped 6 bases from V and 5 bases from J, with 13 bases between. The DNA of the CDR3 is TGTGCCAGCAGGCTTGGTCCTTGGAATGAAAAACTGTTTTTT. Translation: CASRLGPWNEKLFF.

In the case of this clonotype: A much bigger clone sits one base away, suggesting this may be a read error. The chain employs TRBV5-1 and TRBJ2-7, with D perhaps being TRBD1 or TRBD2 (5 bases each). Germline CDR1 SGHRS, CDR2 YFSETQ. This CDR3 is 13 amino acids long. V was trimmed by 4 bases and J by 1 base, leaving 9 bases between them. The CDR3 sequence is CASSERGSYEQYF. In nucleotides, the CDR3 is TGCGCCAGCAGCGAGAGGGGATCCTACGAGCAGTACTTC.

The chain joins TRBV4-3 to TRBJ2-7, with D tentatively TRBD1 or TRBD2 (5 bases each). The CDR3 consists of 16 residues. V lost 0 bases, J lost 3 bases, and 15 bases lay in between. Germline lookup yields CDR1 LGHNA and CDR2 YSLEER. CDR3 sequence reads: CASSQDFSGLGYEQYF. The CDR3 bases are TGCGCCAGCAGCCAAGATTTTTCGGGGCTCGGCTACGAGCAGTACTTC.

The chain recombines TRBV20-1 with TRBJ2-7; TRBD2 is a possible D gene (5 bases). CDR3 length equals 15 residues. CDR1 DFQATT and CDR2 SNEGSKA come from the germline V gene (reference sequence). Trimming took 0 bases from V and 2 from J, leaving 14 bases between them. CDR3 bases: TGCAGTGCTAGAGATCTGGACTTAAATCCCTACGAGCAGTACTTC. Residues: CSARDLDLNPYEQYF.

This clonotype was observed once. The chain joins TRBV28 to TRBJ2-3; 11 bases align to TRBD2. V was clipped by 0 bases and J by 0 bases; unmatched bases: 5. Per germline, CDR1 MDHEN and CDR2 SYDVKM. The CDR3 loop spans 18 amino acids. The CDR3 region has the DNA TGTGCCAGCAGTTTATGGTTAGCGGGGGGGATTAGCACAGATACGCAGTATTTT. The encoded protein is CASSLWLAGGISTDTQYF.

This chain links TRBV6-6 with TRBJ1-2; the match to TRBD1 covers 7 bases. CDR3 size: 17 residues. Unmatched junction bases numbered 13, after V lost 2 bases and J lost 4 bases. CDR1 and CDR2 from the germline V gene are MNHNY and SVGAGI (reference sequence). The CDR3 sequence: CASSYRGGTARGYGYTF. DNA of the CDR3: TGTGCCAGCAGTTACCGTGGAGGGACAGCGCGGGGCTATGGCTACACCTTC.

The chain recombines TRBV5-4 with TRBJ2-1, with 14 nucleotides matching TRBD2. Per the germline V gene, CDR1 is SGHNT and CDR2 is YYREEE (reference sequence). V was clipped by 2 bases and J by 7 bases; unmatched bases: 5. The CDR3 contains 16 residues. The CDR3 DNA is TGTGCCAGCAGCTTACCGGGACTAGCGGGGGATAATGAGCAGTTCTTC. This codes for CASSLPGLAGDNEQFF.

The chain is built from TRBV28 and TRBJ2-7; D not resolved. CDR3 length: 12 amino acids. The germline V gene has CDR1 MDHEN and CDR2 SYDVKM. Trimming left V 1 base short and J 3 bases short, with 4 bases between. This chain's CDR3 is CASSLFYYEQYF. The CDR3 DNA is TGTGCCAGCAGTTTATTCTACTACGAGCAGTACTTC.

The chain couples TRBV7-9 to TRBJ1-1, with 9 bases fitting TRBD1. Trimming took 5 bases from V and 6 from J; bases not matched to a gene: 7. The CDR3 has 14 residues. Germline CDR1 SEHNR, CDR2 FQNEAQ (reference sequence). The DNA for the CDR3 is TGTGCCAGCAGCCTCGGGACAGGGCTGGCTGAAGCTTTCTTT. This sequence encodes CASSLGTGLAEAFF.

The chain recombines TRBV6-5 with TRBJ2-7, with D unresolved. This CDR3 has 14 amino acids. V was shortened by 1 base and J by 2 bases, with 9 bases between the two germline ends. CDR1 and CDR2 from the germline V gene are MNHEY and SVGAGI. The CDR3 DNA sequence: TGTGCCAGCAGTTACTTCGGCTCTACCTACGAGCAGTACTTC. It is translated as CASSYFGSTYEQYF.

This clonotype was counted a few times. The CDR3 protein is CSASPLGGPEQYF. The DNA for the CDR3 is TGCAGTGCTAGCCCACTAGGGGGCCCCGAGCAGTACTTC. This chain connects TRBV20-1 to TRBJ2-7; TRBD1 matches 7 bases. Germline lookup yields CDR1 DFQATT and CDR2 SNEGSKA (reference sequence). CDR3 length equals 13 residues. Losses at the gene ends were 3 bases for V and 6 bases for J; bases not matched to a gene: 8.

This clonotype has just a few counts. This chain links TRBV5-1 with TRBJ1-2, with TRBD1 matching over 8 bases. Germline trimming cut 4 bases from V and 4 bases from J; bases unmatched to any gene: 9. Germline lookup yields CDR1 SGHRS and CDR2 YFSETQ. CDR3 length: 15 amino acids. CDR3 nucleotide sequence: TGCGCCAGCAGCCAAGGACAGGGAAATGGCTATGGCTACACCTTC. It is translated as CASSQGQGNGYGYTF.

The chain couples TRBV5-1 to TRBJ1-6, with 7 nucleotides matching TRBD1. J gave up 7 bases and V 1 base, and 8 bases lay outside the gene matches. The CDR3 covers 16 residues. CDR1 and CDR2 from the germline V gene are SGHRS and YFSETQ. CDR3 protein: CASSLSSDRVNSPLHF. For the CDR3, the DNA is TGCGCCAGCAGCTTGTCCTCAGACAGGGTCAATTCACCCCTCCACTTT.

The sample holds a few counts of this clonotype. J is TRBJ1-6 and V is TRBV27; 7 bases map to TRBD1. The CDR3 length is 14 residues. The J segment lost 10 bases and the V segment lost 7 bases, leaving 10 bases of the junction unmatched. CDR1 MNHEY and CDR2 SMNVEV come from the germline V gene (reference sequence). The CDR3 DNA reads TGTGCCAGCACGAAAGGAGACAGGGCGTCACCCCTCCACTTT. It codes for CASTKGDRASPLHF.

The sample holds a few counts of this clonotype. The gene calls are TRBV28 and TRBJ1-2; TRBD1 aligns across 8 bases. With V trimmed by 10 bases and J by 8 bases, 12 bases remained unmatched. There are 13 residues in the CDR3. Germline V gene data show CDR1 as MDHEN and CDR2 as SYDVKM. DNA of the CDR3: TGTGCCACCGCCGGACAGGGCAGAAAGGGCTACACCTTC. Encoded protein: CATAGQGRKGYTF.

The J gene is TRBJ2-1, the V gene TRBV5-1; no firm D call. This CDR3 has 13 residues. Germline CDR1 is SGHRS and CDR2 is YFSETQ. V shed 3 bases and J shed 6 bases, with 10 bases lying between them. The chain's CDR3 is CASSYSIPNEQFF. Written as DNA, the CDR3 is TGCGCCAGCAGCTACTCGATCCCCAATGAGCAGTTCTTC.

This clonotype turned up a few times. This rearrangement joins TRBV5-1 to TRBJ2-3; 9 bases are a match to TRBD2. Germline trimming cut 4 bases from V and 5 bases from J; bases unmatched to any gene: 8. The CDR3 spans 15 residues. CDR1 is SGHRS, CDR2 YFSETQ, per germline. The CDR3, as DNA: TGCGCCAGCAGCGGAATAGCGGGAGTGGTAGATACGCAGTATTTT. Translated: CASSGIAGVVDTQYF.

The gene calls are TRBV9 and TRBJ2-7; D is unresolved. The CDR3 runs 12 residues. Germline CDR1 reads SGDLS; CDR2 reads YYNGEE. Trimming pared 4 bases from V and 5 bases from J, leaving 10 bases between. The CDR3 coding sequence is TGTGCCAGCAGCACCAGTAACAACGAGCAGTACTTC. It codes for CASSTSNNEQYF.